These T cell receptor beta chains were read from a single sample in a study of blood T cell repertoires in COVID-19. Measured with immunoSEQ multiplex PCR; TCRdb has only the in-frame clones, and not every one. The sample has about 69,000 clones, around nine tenths seen once; the top ten hold 4.5% to 5.5%. The material sequenced was peripheral blood. These TCRs come from a young woman with acute or convalescent COVID-19. The CDR3 runs from the conserved cysteine through the conserved F or W. Fields, in order: J gene, D gene, clone size, V gene, CDR3 protein, CDR3 DNA. D genes are given only for firm matches. Size tells how often a clone was seen (once, few, many) or the class of an expanded clone, and some rows leave it out.

TRBJ2-7,NA,NA,TRBV6-1,CASSEVSLGVYEQYF,TGTGCCAGCAGTGAAGTTTCTTTAGGGGTCTACGAGCAGTACTTC
TRBJ2-1,TRBD2,NA,TRBV7-9,CASSPPASGGAEQFF,TGTGCCAGCAGCCCCCCGGCTAGCGGGGGGGCCGAACAGTTCTTC
TRBJ1-3,NA,NA,TRBV7-6,CASSLARGLRNTIYF,TGTGCCAGCAGCTTAGCGCGAGGGTTACGAAACACCATATATTTT
TRBJ1-1,NA,NA,TRBV29-1,CSVEMSPQMNTEAFF,TGCAGCGTTGAAATGAGTCCACAGATGAACACTGAAGCTTTCTTT
TRBJ1-5,NA,once,TRBV28,CASSSGGAQPQHF,TGTGCCAGCAGTTCAGGAGGAGCTCAGCCCCAGCATTTT
TRBJ1-6,NA,NA,TRBV2,CASSAGRNSPLHF,TGTGCCAGCAGTGCGGGGAGGAATTCACCCCTCCACTTT
TRBJ2-5,NA,NA,TRBV7-8,CASSLGRGEETQYF,TGTGCCAGCAGCTTAGGCAGGGGGGAAGAGACCCAGTACTTC
TRBJ2-3,NA,NA,TRBV2,CASSEQGLGTDTQYF,TGTGCCAGCAGTGAACAGGGTTTGGGCACAGATACGCAGTATTTT
TRBJ2-4,TRBD1,NA,TRBV2,CASSPEGGGKNIQYF,TGTGCCAGCAGCCCAGAAGGGGGCGGCAAAAACATTCAGTACTTC
TRBJ1-5,TRBD1,NA,TRBV6-5,CASRLQGDQPQHF,TGTGCCAGCAGGCTTCAGGGGGATCAGCCCCAGCATTTT
TRBJ1-2,NA,NA,TRBV28,CASRTRGGGYGYTF,TGTGCCAGCAGGACCAGGGGTGGCGGCTATGGCTACACCTTC
TRBJ2-2,TRBD1,NA,TRBV5-6,CASSEKGQAAGELFF,TGTGCCAGCAGCGAAAAGGGACAGGCGGCCGGGGAGCTGTTTTTT
TRBJ2-5,NA,NA,TRBV11-2,CASSFGQPYQETQYF,TGTGCCAGCAGCTTTGGACAGCCGTACCAAGAGACCCAGTACTTC
TRBJ2-4,TRBD1,NA,TRBV6-2/TRBV6-3,CASSGTATKNIQYF,TGTGCCAGCAGCGGGACAGCAACCAAAAACATTCAGTACTTC
TRBJ2-1,TRBD2,NA,TRBV11-2,CASSLIAGGNYNEQFF,TGTGCCAGCAGCTTAATCGCGGGGGGCAACTACAATGAGCAGTTCTTC
TRBJ1-2,NA,NA,TRBV6-2/TRBV6-3,CASSYSSREGNYGYTF,TGTGCCAGCAGTTACTCCAGCCGGGAAGGTAACTATGGCTACACCTTC
TRBJ2-3,NA,NA,TRBV5-1,CASSLGHRDLSTDTQYF,TGCGCCAGCAGCCTAGGCCACCGGGACTTGAGCACAGATACGCAGTATTTT
TRBJ1-1,NA,NA,TRBV30,CAWSVGRVGDTEAFF,TGTGCCTGGAGTGTAGGCAGGGTAGGGGACACTGAAGCTTTCTTT
TRBJ1-2,NA,NA,TRBV5-1,CASSLNSPHYGYTF,TGCGCCAGCAGCTTAAACAGCCCTCACTATGGCTACACCTTC
TRBJ1-1,TRBD1,NA,TRBV3-1/TRBV3-2,CASSLRQGPLNTEAFF,TGTGCCAGCAGTCTTCGACAGGGTCCGCTGAACACTGAAGCTTTCTTT
TRBJ2-3,NA,few,TRBV6-2/TRBV6-3,CASSYSKRPRADTQYF,TGTGCCAGCAGTTACTCGAAACGGCCACGGGCAGATACGCAGTATTTT
TRBJ1-2,NA,NA,TRBV7-2,CASSLAQNNYGYTF,TGTGCCAGCAGCTTAGCCCAGAATAACTATGGCTACACCTTC
TRBJ2-5,TRBD2,NA,TRBV4-3,CASSQEWLASGPPGTQYF,TGCGCCAGCAGCCAAGAATGGTTGGCTAGCGGACCCCCCGGGACCCAGTACTTC
TRBJ2-5,NA,NA,TRBV12-3/TRBV12-4,CASSFAAGETQYF,TGTGCCAGCAGTTTCGCGGCGGGAGAGACCCAGTACTTC
TRBJ1-5,TRBD1,NA,TRBV6-5,CASSTKRQGNQPQHF,TGTGCCAGCAGCACAAAGAGACAGGGTAATCAGCCCCAGCATTTT
TRBJ2-7,NA,NA,TRBV3-1/TRBV3-2,CASSQGRSGVQYF,TGTGCCAGCAGCCAAGGACGGTCGGGGGTGCAGTACTTC
TRBJ2-2,NA,once,TRBV27,CASSLAGFGELFF,TGTGCCAGCAGTTTAGCCGGGTTCGGGGAGCTGTTTTTT
TRBJ2-1,TRBD2,NA,TRBV4-2,CASSQAPGLYNEQFF,TGTGCCAGCAGCCAGGCACCGGGACTATACAATGAGCAGTTCTTC
TRBJ1-1,NA,once,TRBV6-5,CASSPRGRVNTEAFF,TGTGCCAGCAGCCCCCGAGGGCGGGTGAACACTGAAGCTTTCTTT
TRBJ2-5,TRBD2,NA,TRBV4-2,CASSQDLTSGGIGWPQYF,TGTGCCAGCAGCCAAGATCTGACTAGCGGGGGGATCGGGTGGCCCCAGTACTTC
TRBJ2-2,NA,NA,TRBV7-8,CASRTSIGGAGTGELFF,TGTGCCAGCCGCACGTCCATTGGGGGGGCCGGGACCGGGGAGCTGTTTTTT
TRBJ1-1,NA,NA,TRBV28,CASRASYRVNTEAFF,TGTGCCAGTAGGGCGAGCTACAGGGTCAACACTGAAGCTTTCTTT
TRBJ2-3,NA,NA,TRBV5-8,CASSPTPQRLGGDTQYF,TGTGCCAGCAGCCCGACACCACAGCGGTTGGGGGGAGATACGCAGTATTTT
TRBJ2-5,NA,NA,TRBV13,CASSFESGGQETQYF,TGTGCCAGCAGCTTTGAGTCTGGCGGCCAAGAGACCCAGTACTTC
TRBJ1-1,NA,NA,TRBV6-1,CASSEVAGVFNTEAFF,TGTGCCAGCAGTGAAGTCGCAGGGGTTTTTAATACTGAAGCTTTCTTT
TRBJ2-1,NA,NA,TRBV3-1/TRBV3-2,CASSPRGKGNEQFF,TGTGCCAGCAGCCCTAGGGGCAAAGGTAATGAGCAGTTCTTC
TRBJ2-5,TRBD2,NA,TRBV18,CASSPLVSRGGETQYF,TGTGCCAGCTCACCACTCGTCAGCCGGGGGGGGGAGACCCAGTACTTC
TRBJ1-5,NA,NA,TRBV4-1,CASSQDWGQGFRPQHF,TGCGCCAGCAGCCAAGATTGGGGCCAGGGATTTCGGCCCCAGCATTTT
TRBJ2-7,TRBD2,NA,TRBV6-5,CASSSPRGGGGYEQYF,TGTGCCAGCAGTTCCCCACGAGGCGGGGGTGGTTACGAGCAGTACTTC
TRBJ2-5,TRBD1,NA,TRBV2,CASSFRDRVQETQYF,TGTGCCAGCAGTTTCCGGGACAGGGTCCAAGAGACCCAGTACTTC
TRBJ1-3,NA,once,TRBV6-6,CASSYGGGTSGNTIYF,TGTGCCAGCAGTTATGGGGGGGGCACGTCTGGAAACACCATATATTTT